The rows below give T cell receptor beta chains drawn from one sample of a study of shared clonotypes between healthy human individuals. Sequencing was performed with immunoSEQ multiplex PCR; in TCRdb, only in-frame clones are kept and a portion is missing. This sample has more than 400,000 clones, with 90% to 97% found just once. The sequenced sample consisted of naive CD4+ T cells sorted from blood. The receptors originated from a woman aged 30 to 39 in good health. Each CDR3 is given with its conserved first and last residue. The D gene is left open where the match is weak.

v_gene	d_gene	j_gene	CDR3aa
TRBV7-8	.	TRBJ2-5	CASSFFSRGQETQYF
TRBV18	.	.	CASSPPGVYSYEQYF
TRBV5-1	TRBD2	TRBJ2-2	CASSPLAGGPGYDTGELFF
TRBV19	.	TRBJ2-7	CASSTGRRGKEQYF
TRBV5-4	TRBD2	TRBJ2-1	CASSLLAGVGFEQFF
TRBV28	.	TRBJ1-2	CASSLSGPGAAYGYTF
TRBV5-1	TRBD2	TRBJ2-1	CASSSLGRLAWNEQFF
TRBV28	.	TRBJ1-5	CASSQPKGQNQPQHF
TRBV11-2	.	TRBJ2-2	CASSLRLTGELFF
TRBV28	.	TRBJ2-1	CASNSGGPDYNEQFF
TRBV5-1	.	TRBJ2-7	CASSSVGAPEQYF
TRBV6-1	TRBD1	TRBJ2-7	CASFAGTGTYEQYF
TRBV25-1	.	TRBJ2-7	CASSERREQYF
TRBV11-3	.	TRBJ2-3	CASSPLPQGTQYF
TRBV28	.	TRBJ2-7	CASSIPDVGSEYF
TRBV7-4	.	TRBJ2-2	CASSLEVLRANTGELFF
TRBV7-3	.	TRBJ2-7	CASSRTGPSSSYEQYF
TRBV5-4	TRBD1	TRBJ1-2	CASSPKTGDGYTF
TRBV2	TRBD1	TRBJ2-7	CASSEGTGGIYEQYF
TRBV27	.	TRBJ1-5	CASCPFINQPQHF
TRBV6-5	.	TRBJ2-1	CASSKLDEQFF
TRBV19	.	TRBJ2-2	CASSINLPNTGELFF
TRBV27	.	TRBJ1-4	CASSRIRGEKLFF
TRBV7-2	TRBD1	TRBJ1-2	CASRRPGTGGGGYTF
TRBV7-6	.	TRBJ1-6	CASSAAGLDSPLHF
TRBV9	TRBD2	TRBJ2-1	CASSATSGSAGEQFF
TRBV28	TRBD1	TRBJ2-7	CASRLQGAYEQYF
TRBV19	.	TRBJ2-1	CASSIAGYGGKFSEQFF
TRBV7-2	TRBD2	TRBJ2-1	CASSSHAGVTSGSYNEQFF
TRBV28	TRBD1	TRBJ1-3	CASTGQGISGNTIYF
TRBV18	TRBD2	TRBJ2-7	CASSPFPSGRASEQYF
TRBV2	.	TRBJ2-3	CASSGVRGEADTQYF
TRBV5-8	.	TRBJ2-7	CASSLTYSYEQYF
TRBV12-5	.	TRBJ2-3	CASGLAQQGTADTQYF
TRBV5-1	.	TRBJ2-5	CASSGGETQYF
TRBV2	TRBD1	TRBJ1-2	CASMDRAGYGYTF
TRBV19	.	TRBJ2-7	CASSTTPGTSAYEQYF
TRBV19	TRBD1	TRBJ1-5	CASSIDRTGYSNQPQHF
TRBV9	TRBD2	TRBJ2-5	CASSPGLAGGGVETQYF
TRBV6-5	.	TRBJ2-7	CASRPAPNIGEQYF
TRBV6-1	.	TRBJ2-7	CASSEARPSYEQYF
TRBV29-1	.	TRBJ2-2	CSALVRGEVTGELFF
TRBV2	.	TRBJ2-3	CASSEGRGTDTQYF
TRBV28	TRBD1	TRBJ1-6	CASRRPQGKHSPLHF
TRBV2	.	TRBJ2-7	CASTRGPYEQYF